Presented here are 22 T cell receptor beta chains from one specimen sequenced in a study of control samples from healthy donors and cancer patients. Sequencing used immunoSEQ multiplex PCR; TCRdb keeps in-frame clones, though not all of them. The data show 100,000 to 150,000 clones, more than 80% seen once. Material for sequencing was blood. The receptors were gathered from a man aged 35-49 years in good health.

This chain uses TRBV28 with TRBJ2-7; TRBD2 aligns across 11 bases. Germline V gene lookup returns CDR1 MDHEN and CDR2 SYDVKM. J was trimmed by 3 bases and V by 6 bases; bases with no gene match: 4. This CDR3 has 14 residues. CDR3: CASRASGGIYEQYF. The DNA of the CDR3 is TGTGCCAGCAGGGCTAGCGGGGGGATCTACGAGCAGTACTTC.

The rearrangement uses TRBV18 and TRBJ2-5, with D hard to call. The CDR3 runs 14 residues. The V end was cut by 3 bases, the J end by 7 bases, with 15 bases between. Per the germline V gene, CDR1 is KGHSH and CDR2 is LQKENI. CDR3 protein: CASSPSGSSGTQYF. The DNA for the CDR3 is TGTGCCAGCTCACCTTCCGGCAGCTCAGGGACCCAGTACTTC. The full variable domain, in which reference TRBV18 and TRBJ2-5 provide the parts outside the CDR3, is NAGVMQNPRHLVRRRGQEARLRCSPMKGHSHVYWYRQLPEEGLKFMVYLQKENIIDESGMPKERFSAEFPKEGPSILRIQQVVRGDSAAYFCASSPSGSSGTQYFGPGTRLLVL.

V gene TRBV28 combines with J gene TRBJ2-5, with D perhaps TRBD2 (6 bases). This CDR3 contains 14 residues. Trimming cost V 3 bases and J 5 bases, with 13 bases left between them. Germline V gene sequence: CDR1 MDHEN, CDR2 SYDVKM. The chain's CDR3 is CASSFTGLGETQYF. The CDR3 DNA reads as TGTGCCAGCAGTTTTACGGGACTGGGGGAGACCCAGTACTTC. The full variable domain, with the rest looked up from reference TRBV28 and TRBJ2-5, is DVKVTQSSRYLVKRTGEKVFLECVQDMDHENMFWYRQDPGLGLRLIYFSYDVKMKEKGDIPEGYSVSREKKERFSLILESASTNQTSMYLCASSFTGLGETQYFGPGTRLLVL.

This rearrangement joins TRBV5-5 to TRBJ1-6, with a possible D match to TRBD1 (5 bases). The germline V gene has CDR1 SGHKS and CDR2 YYEKEE (reference sequence). The CDR3 covers 15 residues. V shed 0 bases and J shed 10 bases, with 14 bases lying between them. The CDR3 here is CASSLGLGEGSPLHF. In DNA form, the CDR3 reads TGTGCCAGCAGCTTGGGGTTAGGGGAGGGCTCACCCCTCCACTTT.

V and J are TRBV27 and TRBJ2-6; TRBD1 matches at 9 bases. The CDR3 has 17 residues. After removal of 5 bases from V and 0 bases from J, the junction contained 5 bases not matched to a gene. Germline CDR1 and CDR2: MNHEY and SMNVEV (reference sequence). The CDR3 nucleotides are TGTGCCAGCAGTAGAGGACAGGGGATCTCTGGGGCCAACGTCCTGACTTTC. This sequence encodes CASSRGQGISGANVLTF.

The chain combines TRBV5-4 with TRBJ2-1; either TRBD1 or TRBD2 may fit D (5 bases each). Between the trimmed V and J ends, which lost 2 bases and 5 bases, there was a span of 11 bases. CDR1 is SGHNT, CDR2 YYREEE, per germline (reference sequence). This CDR3 is built from 14 residues. CDR3 DNA sequence: TGTGCCAGCAGCTTAAACAGGAGGAACAATGAGCAGTTCTTC. It encodes CASSLNRRNNEQFF.

The J gene is TRBJ1-1, the V gene TRBV12-3 or TRBV12-4; TRBD1 agrees at 8 bases. V was pared by 6 bases and J by 4 bases, with 4 bases of the junction left unmatched. The CDR3 runs to 13 residues. CDR3 protein: CASRTRGLTEAFF. The CDR3 DNA is TGTGCCAGCAGGACCAGGGGGCTCACTGAAGCTTTCTTT.

The CDR3: CASSLTGGPDTQYF. The CDR3, as DNA: TGCGCCAGCAGCTTGACAGGGGGCCCAGATACGCAGTATTTT. The chain links TRBV5-1 to TRBJ2-3, with TRBD1 matching 9 bases. Germline values: CDR1 SGHRS, CDR2 YFSETQ. V lost 1 base, J lost 4 bases, and 1 base stayed unmatched. The CDR3 runs to 14 residues.

J is TRBJ2-7 and V is TRBV11-2; TRBD2 aligns across 7 bases. Trimming at V came to 0 bases and at J to 4 bases, leaving 9 bases not matched to a gene. The CDR3 is made up of 16 amino acids. Germline lookup yields CDR1 SGHAT and CDR2 FQNNGV. CDR3 in amino acids: CASSLDILGEGYEQYF. CDR3 DNA sequence: TGTGCCAGCAGCTTAGATATTCTGGGGGAGGGATACGAGCAGTACTTC.

CDR3 protein: CASSGGQINTGELFF. The DNA for the CDR3 is TGTGCCAGCAGCGGTGGACAGATAAACACCGGGGAGCTGTTTTTT. The chain joins TRBV9 to TRBJ2-2; D is perhaps TRBD1 (6 bases). Germline-derived CDR1 and CDR2 are SGDLS and YYNGEE. The V end lost 3 bases, the J end lost 2 bases, and 11 bases lay between the germline ends. This CDR3 is 15 amino acids long.

The chain is built from TRBV30 and TRBJ1-2, with D perhaps matching TRBD1 (5 bases). Per germline, CDR1 GTSNPN and CDR2 SVGIG (reference sequence). This CDR3 is 16 amino acids long. V lost 0 bases to trimming and J lost 5 bases, with 19 bases between them. The chain's CDR3 is CAWSVWARERIYGYTF. The CDR3 DNA reads TGTGCCTGGAGTGTATGGGCCAGGGAAAGAATTTATGGCTACACCTTC.

This chain links TRBV6-2 or TRBV6-3 with TRBJ1-5, with D possibly being TRBD1 (6 bases). In germline, CDR1 is MNHEY, CDR2 SVGEGT. CDR3 size: 15 residues. The germline V and J ends were trimmed by 5 bases and 6 bases, with 17 bases remaining between them. CDR3 DNA sequence: TGTGCCAGCAGTAGACGCGGGGGCGCGGCTCAGCCCCAGCATTTT. It encodes CASSRRGGAAQPQHF.

The V call is TRBV19, the J call TRBJ2-3, with D perhaps TRBD1 or TRBD2 (5 bases each). Germline CDR1 is LNHDA and CDR2 is SQIVND (reference sequence). V was cut by 3 bases and J by 6 bases, with 13 bases left in between. This CDR3 region has 14 residues. CDR3 protein: CASSIWGSSDTQYF. CDR3 nucleotide sequence: TGTGCCAGTAGTATTTGGGGGTCCTCGGATACGCAGTATTTT.

J is TRBJ2-2 and V is TRBV28, with 7 bases lining up with TRBD1. With V trimmed by 8 bases and J by 7 bases, 7 bases remained unmatched. Germline-derived CDR1 and CDR2 are MDHEN and SYDVKM. This CDR3 has 13 residues. In nucleotides, the CDR3 is TGTGCCAGCGAGGGGGCGTGGGGCGGGGAGCTGTTTTTT. Translated, it gives CASEGAWGGELFF.

V usage is TRBV19 and J usage is TRBJ1-5; no clear D gene. The CDR3 has 16 amino acids. From germline, CDR1 is LNHDA and CDR2 SQIVND (reference sequence). Between the trimmed V and J ends, which lost 4 bases and 3 bases, there was a span of 16 bases. CDR3 sequence: CASSTYEGGLNQPQHF. CDR3 bases: TGTGCCAGTAGTACGTACGAGGGTGGGCTCAATCAGCCCCAGCATTTT.

This clone turned up a few times. The chain couples TRBV5-1 to TRBJ1-5, with TRBD1 matching over 7 bases. This CDR3 spans 14 amino acids. Trimming removed 1 base from V and 2 bases from J; junction bases left unmatched: 0. Germline loops: CDR1 SGHRS, CDR2 YFSETQ. CDR3 in DNA: TGCGCCAGCAGCTTGACAGGGGGCAATCAGCCCCAGCATTTT. It translates to CASSLTGGNQPQHF.

The rearrangement links TRBV5-1 to TRBJ2-3, with D possibly matching TRBD1 (5 bases). The V gene lost 0 bases and the J gene lost 5 bases, with 10 bases spanning the gap. Germline CDR1 is SGHRS and CDR2 is YFSETQ. This CDR3 spans 14 amino acids. CDR3: CASSLERTKDTQYF. The CDR3 nucleotides read TGCGCCAGCAGCTTGGAACGGACAAAAGATACGCAGTATTTT.

V and J are TRBV6-1 and TRBJ1-5; TRBD1 agrees at 10 bases. The CDR3 spans 15 residues. Germline V CDR1 and CDR2: MNHNS, SASEGT. V lost 7 bases to trimming and J lost 1 base; unmatched junction nucleotides: 4. The CDR3 region is CASKWTGGSNQPQHF. The CDR3 coding sequence is TGTGCCAGCAAGTGGACAGGGGGGAGCAATCAGCCCCAGCATTTT.

This chain uses TRBV30 with TRBJ1-6, with D tentatively TRBD1 (5 bases). CDR3 size: 15 residues. V lost 2 bases and J lost 0, with 8 bases in between. Germline assignment: CDR1 GTSNPN and CDR2 SVGIG (reference sequence). CDR3 loop: CAWSTGGSYNSPLHF. The CDR3 DNA follows: TGTGCCTGGAGTACAGGAGGCTCCTATAATTCACCCCTCCACTTT.

This clone was seen a few times. This chain connects TRBV18 to TRBJ1-2; 10 positions agree with TRBD1. With V trimmed by 5 bases and J by 7 bases, 7 bases remained unmatched. This CDR3 has 14 amino acids. Germline CDR1 KGHSH, CDR2 LQKENI. DNA of the CDR3: TGTGCCAGCTCAGTGGACAGGGGGGCTCTTGGCTACACCTTC. Amino acids: CASSVDRGALGYTF.

The chain recombines TRBV10-3 with TRBJ1-1; D is unresolved. Trimming took off 2 bases at V and 0 bases at J, with 7 bases between the two ends. Germline-derived CDR1 and CDR2 are ENHRY and SYGVKD. This CDR3 is 14 amino acids long. The CDR3 reads CAISEPSLNTEAFF. CDR3 bases: TGTGCCATCAGTGAGCCGAGTTTGAACACTGAAGCTTTCTTT.

V gene TRBV13 combines with J gene TRBJ2-1; D remains ambiguous. Germline CDR1 reads PRHDT; CDR2 reads FYEKMQ (reference sequence). The CDR3 spans 15 residues. V dropped 5 bases and J dropped 5 bases, with 16 bases sitting between them. As DNA, the CDR3 is TGTGCCAGCAGCCCCCGACTGCGGATGGACAATGAGCAGTTCTTC. It is translated as CASSPRLRMDNEQFF. Together with reference TRBV13 and TRBJ2-1, the CDR3 gives the full variable domain: AAGVIQSPRHLIKEKRETATLKCYPIPRHDTVYWYQQGPGQDPQFLISFYEKMQSDKGSIPDRFSAQQFSDYHSELNMSSLELGDSALYFCASSPRLRMDNEQFFGPGTRLTVL.